These T cell receptor beta chains were read from a single sample in a study of blood T cell repertoires in COVID-19. TCRdb's copy holds only in-frame clones and misses some; the assay was immunoSEQ multiplex PCR. The table has fewer than 150,000 clones, approximately 80% seen once. Source material: peripheral blood. The source of these receptors is a middle-aged woman with acute or convalescent COVID-19. The CDR3 runs from the conserved cysteine through the conserved F or W. D genes are given only for firm matches. The size field is filled for only some rows; it gives once, few, many or a size class.

v_gene	abundance	j_gene	d_gene	CDR3aa	CDR3nt
TRBV28	few	TRBJ1-2	TRBD1	CASRTGIVPPRGYTF	TGTGCCAGCAGGACAGGGATCGTACCCCCTCGGGGCTACACCTTC
TRBV7-9	few	TRBJ1-5	TRBD1	CASSRTGQEGPQHF	TGTGCCAGCAGCCGGACAGGGCAAGAGGGGCCCCAGCATTTT
TRBV29-1	NA	TRBJ1-1	NA	CSVLRQSNTEAFF	TGCAGCGTTCTGCGGCAGTCGAACACTGAAGCTTTCTTT
TRBV4-1	few	TRBJ1-1	NA	CASSPSGWGTEAFF	TGCGCCAGCAGCCCGTCAGGGTGGGGAACTGAAGCTTTCTTT
TRBV5-5	once	TRBJ1-1	TRBD1	CASSPRLPGQGNTEAFF	TGTGCCAGCAGCCCTCGTTTGCCGGGACAGGGGAACACTGAAGCTTTCTTT
TRBV18	NA	TRBJ2-1	NA	CASYPGRSSYNEQFF	TGTGCCAGCTACCCGGGGAGGAGCTCCTACAATGAGCAGTTCTTC
TRBV11-3	NA	TRBJ2-1	TRBD2	CASSPGLAGGAYNEQFF	TGTGCCAGCAGCCCAGGACTAGCGGGGGGGGCCTACAATGAGCAGTTCTTC
TRBV6-5	NA	TRBJ2-5	NA	CASSYSGGLGETQYF	TGTGCCAGCAGTTACTCAGGGGGTTTGGGAGAGACCCAGTACTTC
TRBV9	NA	TRBJ1-2	NA	CASSVTGDGGYTF	TGTGCCAGCAGCGTAACCGGAGATGGTGGCTACACCTTC
TRBV30	NA	TRBJ1-4	TRBD1	CAWKGQLNEKLFF	TGTGCCTGGAAGGGACAGCTGAATGAAAAACTGTTTTTT
TRBV19	NA	TRBJ1-5	TRBD1	CASSSQGAQPQHF	TGTGCCAGTAGTTCGCAGGGGGCCCAGCCCCAGCATTTT
TRBV7-2	NA	TRBJ1-5	NA	CASSLAAGINQPQHF	TGTGCCAGCAGCTTAGCTGCCGGGATCAATCAGCCCCAGCATTTT
TRBV5-1	NA	TRBJ2-7	NA	CASSLAPSLSYEQYF	TGCGCCAGCAGCTTGGCCCCTAGCCTCTCCTACGAGCAGTACTTC
TRBV5-5	NA	TRBJ1-5	NA	CASSLAVAGDLFGQPQHF	TGTGCCAGCAGCTTGGCCGTCGCAGGGGATCTTTTCGGGCAGCCCCAGCATTTT
TRBV14	NA	TRBJ1-3	TRBD1	CASSTGSGNTIYF	TGTGCCAGTTCGACAGGGTCTGGAAACACCATATATTTT
TRBV30	NA	TRBJ1-1	NA	CAWSVGHPNTEAFF	TGTGCCTGGAGTGTTGGACATCCGAACACTGAAGCTTTCTTT
TRBV18	NA	TRBJ1-5	NA	CASSPGRVEVQPQHF	TGTGCCAGCTCACCCGGCAGGGTAGAAGTGCAGCCCCAGCATTTT
TRBV3-1/TRBV3-2	NA	TRBJ1-5	TRBD1	CASSLTGSSQPQHF	TGTGCCAGCAGCCTGACAGGGAGCAGTCAGCCCCAGCATTTT
TRBV10-1	NA	TRBJ2-5	NA	CASRGGTPSRETQYF	TGCGCCAGCAGGGGGGGGACACCCAGTAGGGAGACCCAGTACTTC
TRBV5-1	NA	TRBJ2-1	NA	CASSLSTLNEQFF	TGCGCCAGCAGCTTGAGCACCCTCAATGAGCAGTTCTTC
TRBV30	NA	TRBJ1-6	TRBD1	CAWTMPRGRNSPLHF	TGTGCCTGGACTATGCCCAGGGGGCGTAATTCACCCCTCCACTTT
TRBV11-2	NA	TRBJ2-3	TRBD2	CASRGVAGSRTWSTDTQYF	TGTGCCAGCAGGGGGGTAGCGGGGTCTCGAACCTGGAGCACAGATACGCAGTATTTT
TRBV24-1	once	TRBJ1-5	NA	CATSVLPGGPQHF	TGTGCCACCAGTGTGCTTCCGGGGGGGCCCCAGCATTTT
TRBV4-2	NA	TRBJ2-7	NA	CASSQASGVGYEQYF	TGTGCCAGCAGCCAAGCATCCGGAGTTGGCTACGAGCAGTACTTC
TRBV5-1	once	TRBJ1-3	NA	CASSLSGQGGSGNTIYF	TGCGCCAGCAGCTTGTCGGGGCAGGGAGGCTCTGGAAACACCATATATTTT
TRBV7-2	NA	TRBJ1-2	NA	CASSLTGRGYTF	TGTGCCAGCAGCTTGACTGGCCGGGGCTACACCTTC
TRBV7-9	NA	TRBJ1-6	NA	CASSPVSVWSPLHF	TGTGCCAGCAGCCCCGTGTCGGTTTGGTCACCCCTCCACTTT
TRBV4-3	NA	TRBJ1-6	NA	CASRNVGEGWSPLHF	TGCGCCAGCAGGAATGTCGGGGAGGGATGGTCACCCCTCCACTTT
TRBV5-1	NA	TRBJ1-3	NA	CASSLGQHGASGNTIYF	TGCGCCAGCAGCTTGGGGCAGCATGGGGCCTCTGGAAACACCATATATTTT
TRBV5-6	NA	TRBJ2-7	NA	CASSWFGPRSYEQYF	TGTGCCAGCAGCTGGTTTGGGCCCCGCTCCTACGAGCAGTACTTC
TRBV7-6	NA	TRBJ2-1	TRBD2	CASSLLAGGASSYNEQFF	TGTGCCAGCAGCTTATTAGCGGGGGGGGCGAGCTCCTACAATGAGCAGTTCTTC
TRBV20-1	NA	TRBJ1-2	NA	CSVTDYYGYTF	TGCAGTGTGACCGACTACTATGGCTACACCTTC
TRBV7-2	NA	TRBJ2-7	NA	CASSPRTGTLEQYF	TGTGCCAGCAGCCCCCGAACCGGGACACTTGAGCAGTACTTC
TRBV25-1	NA	TRBJ2-5	NA	CASSVVAASETQYF	TGTGCCAGCAGTGTAGTAGCAGCGAGCGAGACCCAGTACTTC
TRBV4-3	NA	TRBJ2-5	NA	CASSQDAWEQETQYF	TGCGCCAGCAGCCAAGACGCGTGGGAGCAAGAGACCCAGTACTTC
TRBV7-2	NA	TRBJ2-7	TRBD2	CASSRRGGTYEQYF	TGTGCCAGCAGCCGCCGCGGGGGGACCTACGAGCAGTACTTC
TRBV7-2	NA	TRBJ1-6	TRBD1	CASSARDRDIPLHF	TGTGCCAGCAGCGCCCGGGACAGGGACATACCCCTCCACTTT
TRBV5-8	NA	TRBJ2-3	TRBD2	CASAESGGGIFVDTQYF	TGTGCCAGCGCGGAAAGCGGGGGTGGTATCTTTGTAGATACGCAGTATTTT
TRBV3-1/TRBV3-2	NA	TRBJ2-5	TRBD1	CASSQGLLGQGGQETQYF	TGTGCCAGCAGCCAAGGCCTGTTGGGACAGGGGGGCCAAGAGACCCAGTACTTC
TRBV3-1/TRBV3-2	NA	TRBJ2-7	NA	CASSLSYPRTSEQYF	TGTGCCAGCAGCCTTTCATACCCGCGGACTTCCGAGCAGTACTTC
TRBV6-6	NA	TRBJ2-3	TRBD2	CASSTGTSGEWGQYF	TGTGCCAGCAGTACCGGGACTAGCGGGGAGTGGGGGCAGTATTTT
TRBV5-6	NA	TRBJ1-3	NA	CASSLVRGSGNTIYF	TGTGCCAGCAGCTTGGTAAGGGGGTCTGGAAACACCATATATTTT
TRBV7-3	NA	TRBJ2-3	TRBD1	CASSLTGSTDTQYF	TGTGCCAGCAGCTTGACAGGGAGCACAGATACGCAGTATTTT
TRBV7-2	NA	TRBJ2-1	NA	CASSLGGLRGHYNEQFF	TGTGCCAGCAGCCTGGGGGGGCTGCGGGGCCATTACAATGAGCAGTTCTTC
TRBV4-2	NA	TRBJ1-6	TRBD1	CASSFTRGQGNSPLHF	TGTGCCAGCTCCTTCACCCGGGGACAGGGTAATTCACCCCTCCACTTT
TRBV11-3	NA	TRBJ2-1	TRBD2	CASSGERGTSGGINEQFF	TGTGCCAGCAGCGGGGAGAGAGGGACTAGCGGGGGGATCAATGAGCAGTTCTTC
TRBV7-8	NA	TRBJ1-2	TRBD1	CASSSLLKGQGARNYGYTF	TGTGCCAGCAGCTCGCTCCTCAAGGGACAGGGGGCACGTAACTATGGCTACACCTTC
TRBV5-6	NA	TRBJ2-3	TRBD2	CASSSPRTSGADTQYF	TGTGCCAGCAGCTCCCCCCGGACTAGCGGGGCAGATACGCAGTATTTT
TRBV5-1	once	TRBJ2-1	NA	CASSFNSNNEQFF	TGCGCCAGCAGCTTCAACTCCAACAATGAGCAGTTCTTC
TRBV29-1	NA	TRBJ1-1	TRBD1	CSVRTGGGTEAFF	TGCAGCGTTCGGACAGGGGGCGGCACTGAAGCTTTCTTT
TRBV4-1	NA	TRBJ1-5	NA	CATARATNQPQHF	TGCGCCACCGCGCGGGCGACTAATCAGCCCCAGCATTTT